Following are 20 T cell receptor beta chains from one sample sequenced in a study of T-cell memory formation after mild COVID-19. TCRdb re-analysed the 5' RACE reads in MiXCR, keeping a single row per CDR3 protein. The table has approximately 480,000 distinct CDR3 sequences, about 20% seen once. The material sequenced was PBMCs or a T cell subset sorted from them (not recorded which). The receptors derive from an adult woman who had mild COVID-19 (a few samples of this study predate the infection). Cell type and time point are not known.

This clonotype has a handful of counts. The chain recombines TRBV9 with TRBJ2-2; no clear D gene. Germline V gene data show CDR1 as SGDLS and CDR2 as YYNGEE. V gave up 1 base and J gave up 3 bases, with 13 bases separating them. The CDR3 spans 16 residues. CDR3 DNA sequence: TGTGCCAGCAGCGTATATTCCGCATCAGACACCGGGGAGCTGTTTTTT. This gives the protein CASSVYSASDTGELFF. The variable domain in full, completed from reference TRBV9 and TRBJ2-2, reads DSGVTQTPKHLITATGQRVTLRCSPRSGDLSVYWYQQSLDQGLQFLIQYYNGEERAKGNILERFSAQQFPDLHSELNLSSLELGDSALYFCASSVYSASDTGELFFGEGSRLTVL.

The V call is TRBV7-2, the J call TRBJ1-5; the match to TRBD1 covers 11 bases. V trimming: 5 bases; J trimming: 5 bases; junction bases outside the gene matches: 8. Germline CDR1 reads SGHTA; CDR2 reads FQGNSA. This CDR3 spans 16 amino acids. The CDR3 region is CASSARGQGAYQPQHF. CDR3 DNA sequence: TGTGCCAGCAGCGCACGCGGACAGGGGGCTTATCAGCCCCAGCATTTT. Full variable domain (missing parts from reference TRBV7-2 and TRBJ1-5): GAGVSQSPSNKVTEKGKDVELRCDPISGHTALYWYRQSLGQGLEFLIYFQGNSAPDKSGLPSDRFSAERTGGSVSTLTIQRTQQEDSAVYLCASSARGQGAYQPQHFGDGTRLSIL.

Only a few counts were recorded for this clonotype. The chain recombines TRBV7-2 with TRBJ2-1; possibly TRBD2 for D (6 bases). V gave up 4 bases and J gave up 4 bases, with 20 bases separating them. Germline V gene lookup returns CDR1 SGHTA and CDR2 FQGNSA. The CDR3 covers 17 residues. CDR3 loop: CASSSPQGAGIYNEQFF. The CDR3 bases are TGTGCCAGCAGCTCCCCCCAAGGGGCGGGGATATACAATGAGCAGTTCTTC.

A few counts support this clonotype. The chain carries TRBV15 and TRBJ1-5, with 8 bases aligning to TRBD1. The CDR3 is 14 amino acids. Per the germline V gene, CDR1 is LNHNV and CDR2 is YYDKDF (reference sequence). Trimming took 5 bases from V and 7 from J; bases not matched to a gene: 7. In nucleotides, the CDR3 is TGTGCCACCAGCGAGCCCGGGGACAGGCAGCCCCAGCATTTT. Amino acids: CATSEPGDRQPQHF. Full variable domain (outside the CDR3, taken from reference TRBV15 and TRBJ1-5): DAMVIQNPRYQVTQFGKPVTLSCSQTLNHNVMYWYQQKSSQAPKLLFHYYDKDFNNEADTPDNFQSRRPNTSFCFLDIRSPGLGDTAMYLCATSEPGDRQPQHFGDGTRLSIL.

The sample holds a few counts of this clonotype. V gene TRBV12-3 or TRBV12-4 combines with J gene TRBJ1-2; 8 bases align to TRBD1. The CDR3 consists of 13 residues. V lost 6 bases to trimming and J lost 4 bases; unmatched junction nucleotides: 4. CDR3 bases: TGTGCCAGCAGCCGACAGGGGAGCTATGGCTACACCTTC. It yields the protein CASSRQGSYGYTF.

V usage is TRBV3-1 and J usage is TRBJ2-1; D could derive from TRBD1 or TRBD2 (6 bases each). Germline V gene lookup returns CDR1 LGHDT and CDR2 YNNKEL (reference sequence). CDR3 length: 17 residues. Between the trimmed V and J ends, which lost 4 bases and 9 bases, there was a span of 25 bases. In nucleotides, the CDR3 is TGTGCCAGCAGCCCACAATCTCAAGGGGGGCCAAAGGGTGAGCAGTTCTTC. It translates to CASSPQSQGGPKGEQFF.

This clonotype was seen many times. The chain has TRBV15 and TRBJ1-5; the D gene is possibly TRBD1 (6 bases). The CDR3 sequence is 17 residues long. The ends were cut back, 0 bases at V and 0 bases at J, with 12 bases in the middle. Germline CDR1 reads LNHNV; CDR2 reads YYDKDF (reference sequence). The CDR3 reads CATSRDSGQSSNQPQHF. For the CDR3, the DNA is TGTGCCACCAGCAGAGATTCCGGACAGTCTAGCAATCAGCCCCAGCATTTT.

The rearrangement uses TRBV9 and TRBJ2-5, with D maybe TRBD2 (6 bases). V was shortened by 3 bases and J by 5 bases, with 14 bases between the two germline ends. The germline CDR1 and CDR2 sequences are SGDLS and YYNGEE. CDR3 size: 14 residues. CDR3 sequence reads: CASSDRLVGETQYF. As DNA, the CDR3 is TGTGCCAGCAGCGACCGACTAGTTGGGGAGACCCAGTACTTC.

V is TRBV7-3 and J is TRBJ2-7; D is ambiguous. V lost 8 bases and J 7 bases, leaving 15 bases between the germline ends. The germline V gene has CDR1 SGHTA and CDR2 FQGTGA. The CDR3 is made up of 12 amino acids. In DNA form, the CDR3 reads TGTGCCAGCGGCCAAGCTATGGGTGAGCAGTACTTC. Translation: CASGQAMGEQYF.

There are many counts of this clonotype. This chain links TRBV4-1 with TRBJ2-1; D not certain. CDR1 is MGHRA and CDR2 is YSYEKL in the germline V gene. The CDR3 consists of 14 residues. V gave up 1 base and J gave up 5 bases, with 9 bases separating them. CDR3 sequence: CASSQVSGNNEQFF. CDR3 sequence (DNA): TGCGCCAGCAGCCAAGTATCTGGGAACAATGAGCAGTTCTTC.

The table lists this clonotype with a few counts. The J gene is TRBJ2-2, the V gene TRBV5-1; unclear D gene. Germline lookup yields CDR1 SGHRS and CDR2 YFSETQ. Trimming removed 1 base at V and 7 bases at J, with 14 bases between. There are 15 residues in the CDR3. This chain's CDR3 is CASSLMANSGGELFF. CDR3 coding DNA: TGCGCCAGCAGCTTGATGGCAAACTCTGGCGGGGAGCTGTTTTTT.

This clonotype was detected only a few times. CDR3 nucleotide sequence: TGTGCCAGCAGTATTCGCACAGGGATCTACGAGCAGTACTTC. It codes for CASSIRTGIYEQYF. V usage is TRBV12-3 or TRBV12-4 and J usage is TRBJ2-7; possibly TRBD1 for D (6 bases). V was clipped by 5 bases and J by 3 bases, with 14 bases between them. This CDR3 is built from 14 residues.

The rearrangement links TRBV2 to TRBJ1-1; weak D call: TRBD1 (6 bases). Germline CDR1 and CDR2: SNHLY and FYNNEI. V shed 6 bases and J shed 7 bases, with 15 bases lying between them. The CDR3 totals 13 residues. This CDR3 reads CASSAVPGDEAFF. Written as DNA, the CDR3 is TGTGCCAGCAGCGCCGTACCAGGGGATGAAGCTTTCTTT.

CDR3 DNA: TGTGCCAGCAGCTGGGGCCCTAGCGGGAGTTATGGCACAGATACGCAGTATTTT. The encoded protein is CASSWGPSGSYGTDTQYF. This sequence joins TRBV11-3 and TRBJ2-3; 10 bases match TRBD2. Per germline, CDR1 SGHNT and CDR2 YENEEA. With 4 bases clipped from V and 1 base from J, the junction kept 11 bases outside the gene matches. This CDR3 comprises 18 residues.

This clonotype has a handful of counts. The chain employs TRBV7-8 and TRBJ1-1; tentative D call: TRBD1 (6 bases). The CDR3 is 14 residues long. Looked up from germline, CDR1 is SGHVS and CDR2 is FQNEAQ. V was clipped by 2 bases and J by 4 bases, with 11 bases between them. The CDR3 protein is CASSLLRGATEAFF. The CDR3 DNA sequence: TGTGCCAGCAGCTTATTGAGGGGGGCCACTGAAGCTTTCTTT.

The gene calls are TRBV20-1 and TRBJ1-5; weak D call: TRBD1 (5 bases). CDR3 length: 14 amino acids. The germline V gene encodes CDR1 DFQATT and CDR2 SNEGSKA (reference sequence). The V end was cut by 4 bases, the J end by 2 bases, with 12 bases between. The CDR3 loop reads CSATSPRGNQPQHF. Here the CDR3 DNA reads TGCAGTGCTACCTCACCCAGGGGCAATCAGCCCCAGCATTTT.

This clonotype was picked up a small number of times. In DNA, the CDR3 is TGTGCCAGCAGCTTCTCAAGGTTGCTGAACACTGAAGCTTTCTTT. It is translated as CASSFSRLLNTEAFF. This chain connects TRBV5-5 to TRBJ1-1, with D unclear. The V gene's germline CDR1 is SGHKS and CDR2 YYEKEE (reference sequence). V lost 2 bases and J lost 0, with 11 bases in between. The CDR3 has 15 amino acids.

Only a few counts were recorded for this clonotype. DNA of the CDR3: TGTGCCAGCAGTTTAACTCCGGGGAGTGAGCAGTTCTTC. Translated, it gives CASSLTPGSEQFF. V and J are TRBV12-3 or TRBV12-4 and TRBJ2-1, with D tentatively TRBD2 (5 bases). The CDR3 extends over 13 amino acids. V gave up 2 bases and J gave up 9 bases, with 11 bases separating them.

The chain couples TRBV4-2 to TRBJ2-1, with a weak D call TRBD2 (6 bases). Per the germline V gene, CDR1 is LGHNA and CDR2 is YNFKEQ. This CDR3 is built from 13 residues. The V gene lost 0 bases and the J gene lost 12 bases, with 12 bases spanning the gap. The CDR3 protein is CASSQDVAGPQFF. The DNA for the CDR3 is TGTGCCAGCAGCCAAGATGTCGCGGGACCGCAGTTCTTC.

The rearrangement uses TRBV7-9 and TRBJ2-1; perhaps D is TRBD1 or TRBD2 (6 bases each). Germline V lookup: CDR1 SEHNR, CDR2 FQNEAQ (reference sequence). The germline V and J ends were trimmed by 7 bases and 7 bases, with 17 bases remaining between them. The CDR3 consists of 14 residues. CDR3 protein: CASTSEGERNEQFF. The CDR3 region has the DNA TGTGCCAGCACCTCGGAGGGGGAAAGGAATGAGCAGTTCTTC.